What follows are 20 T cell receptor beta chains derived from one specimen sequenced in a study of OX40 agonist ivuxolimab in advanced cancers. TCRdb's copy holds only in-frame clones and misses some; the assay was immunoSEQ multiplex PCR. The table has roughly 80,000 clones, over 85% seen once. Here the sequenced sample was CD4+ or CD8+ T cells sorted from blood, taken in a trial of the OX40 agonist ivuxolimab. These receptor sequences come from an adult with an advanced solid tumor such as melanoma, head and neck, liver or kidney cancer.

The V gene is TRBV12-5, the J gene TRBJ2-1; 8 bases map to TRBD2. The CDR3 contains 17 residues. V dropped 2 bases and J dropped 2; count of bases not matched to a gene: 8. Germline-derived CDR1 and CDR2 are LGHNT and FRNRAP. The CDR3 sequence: CASGLPKREYAYNEQFF. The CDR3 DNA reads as TGTGCTAGTGGTTTGCCGAAGCGGGAGTACGCCTACAATGAGCAGTTCTTC. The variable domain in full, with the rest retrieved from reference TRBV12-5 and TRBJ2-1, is DARVTQTPRHKVTEMGQEVTMRCQPILGHNTVFWYRQTMMQGLELLAYFRNRAPLDDSGMPKDRFSAEMPDATLATLKIQPSEPRDSAVYFCASGLPKREYAYNEQFFGPGTRLTVL.

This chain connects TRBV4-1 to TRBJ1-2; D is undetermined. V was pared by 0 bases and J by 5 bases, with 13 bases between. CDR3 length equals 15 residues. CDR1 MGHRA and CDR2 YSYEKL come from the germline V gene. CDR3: CASSQELRQLYGYTF. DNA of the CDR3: TGCGCCAGCAGCCAAGAGCTGAGGCAGCTATATGGCTACACCTTC.

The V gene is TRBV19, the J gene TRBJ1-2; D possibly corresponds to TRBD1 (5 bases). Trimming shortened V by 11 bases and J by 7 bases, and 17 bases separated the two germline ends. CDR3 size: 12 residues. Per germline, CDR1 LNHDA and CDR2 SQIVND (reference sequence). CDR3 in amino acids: CAGRGGSSGYTF. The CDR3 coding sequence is TGTGCCGGACGTGGGGGGAGCTCTGGCTACACCTTC.

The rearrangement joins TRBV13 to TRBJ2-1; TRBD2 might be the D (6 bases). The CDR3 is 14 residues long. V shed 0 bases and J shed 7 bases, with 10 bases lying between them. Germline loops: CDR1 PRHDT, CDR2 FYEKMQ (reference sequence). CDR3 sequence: CASSLGQLANEQFF. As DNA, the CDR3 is TGTGCCAGCAGCTTAGGCCAACTAGCTAATGAGCAGTTCTTC.

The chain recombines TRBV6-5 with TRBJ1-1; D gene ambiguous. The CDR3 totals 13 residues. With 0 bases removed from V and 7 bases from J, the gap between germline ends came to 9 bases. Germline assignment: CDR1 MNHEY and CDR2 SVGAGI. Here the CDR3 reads CASSYSSDIEAFF. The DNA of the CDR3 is TGTGCCAGCAGTTACTCCTCGGATATTGAAGCTTTCTTT.

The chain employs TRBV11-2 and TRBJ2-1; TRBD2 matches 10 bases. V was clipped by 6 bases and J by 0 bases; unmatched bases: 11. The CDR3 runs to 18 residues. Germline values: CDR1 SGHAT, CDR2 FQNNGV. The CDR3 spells CASRLAGRESSSYNEQFF. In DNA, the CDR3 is TGTGCCAGCAGACTAGCGGGACGGGAATCAAGCTCCTACAATGAGCAGTTCTTC.

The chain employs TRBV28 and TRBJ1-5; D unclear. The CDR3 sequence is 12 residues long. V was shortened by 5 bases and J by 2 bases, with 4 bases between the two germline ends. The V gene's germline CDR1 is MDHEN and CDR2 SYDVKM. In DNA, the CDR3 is TGTGCCAGCAGTCGTGGCAATCAGCCCCAGCATTTT. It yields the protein CASSRGNQPQHF.

The DNA for the CDR3 is TGTGCCAGCAGCGTAGGGACAGCCAGTATGAACACTGAAGCTTTCTTT. Residues: CASSVGTASMNTEAFF. V and J are TRBV9 and TRBJ1-1; tentative D call: TRBD1 (6 bases). V shed 0 bases and J shed 0 bases, with 12 bases lying between them. The CDR3 is 16 residues long. In germline, CDR1 is SGDLS, CDR2 YYNGEE.

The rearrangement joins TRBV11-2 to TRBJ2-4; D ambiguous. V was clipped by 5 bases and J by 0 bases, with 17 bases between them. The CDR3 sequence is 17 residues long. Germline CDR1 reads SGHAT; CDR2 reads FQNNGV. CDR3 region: CASSLWTRPLAKNIQYF. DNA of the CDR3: TGTGCCAGCAGCCTATGGACGCGCCCCCTAGCCAAAAACATTCAGTACTTC.

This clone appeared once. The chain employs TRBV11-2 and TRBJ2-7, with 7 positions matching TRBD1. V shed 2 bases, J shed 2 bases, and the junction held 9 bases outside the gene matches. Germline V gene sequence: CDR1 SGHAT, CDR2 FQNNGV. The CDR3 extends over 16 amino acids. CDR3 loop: CASSLWSATGAYEQYF. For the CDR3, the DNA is TGTGCCAGCAGCTTATGGAGCGCCACAGGGGCCTACGAGCAGTACTTC.

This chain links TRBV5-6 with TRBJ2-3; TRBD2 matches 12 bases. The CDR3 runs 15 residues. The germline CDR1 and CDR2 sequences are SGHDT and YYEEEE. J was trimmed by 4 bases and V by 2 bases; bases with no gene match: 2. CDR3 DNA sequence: TGTGCCAGCAGCTTCAGACTAGCGGGAGCAGATACGCAGTATTTT. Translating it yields CASSFRLAGADTQYF. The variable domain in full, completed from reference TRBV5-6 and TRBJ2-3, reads DAGVTQSPTHLIKTRGQQVTLRCSPKSGHDTVSWYQQALGQGPQFIFQYYEEEERQRGNFPDRFSGHQFPNYSSELNVNALLLGDSALYLCASSFRLAGADTQYFGPGTRLTVL.

The CDR3 DNA follows: TGCAGCGTTGAAGAGGAGGGAGAGCAGTACTTC. Its protein is CSVEEEGEQYF. V and J are TRBV29-1 and TRBJ2-7, with a tentative D call TRBD2 (6 bases). Germline values: CDR1 SQVTM, CDR2 ANQGSEA. This CDR3 spans 11 amino acids. Trimming left V 0 bases short and J 7 bases short, with 7 bases between.

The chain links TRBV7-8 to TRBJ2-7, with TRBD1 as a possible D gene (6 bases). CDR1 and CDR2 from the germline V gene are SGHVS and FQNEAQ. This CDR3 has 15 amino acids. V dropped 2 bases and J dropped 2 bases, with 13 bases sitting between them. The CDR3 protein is CASSLFRGRAYEQYF. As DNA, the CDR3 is TGTGCCAGCAGCTTATTCAGGGGTAGAGCCTACGAGCAGTACTTC.

This CDR3 reads CATKSPAGYGYTF. The CDR3 coding sequence is TGTGCCACAAAGTCCCCAGCGGGCTATGGCTACACCTTC. The chain recombines TRBV6-1 with TRBJ1-2; no clear D. Germline V gene data show CDR1 as MNHNS and CDR2 as SASEGT. The CDR3 length is 13 residues. Trimming took 10 bases from V and 4 from J, leaving 16 bases between them.

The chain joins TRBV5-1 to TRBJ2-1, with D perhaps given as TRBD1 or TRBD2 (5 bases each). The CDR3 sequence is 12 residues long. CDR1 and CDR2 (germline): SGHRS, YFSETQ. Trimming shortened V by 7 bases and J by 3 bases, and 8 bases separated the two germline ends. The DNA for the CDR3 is TGCGCCAGCGGGGACGGCTACAATGAGCAGTTCTTC. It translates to CASGDGYNEQFF.

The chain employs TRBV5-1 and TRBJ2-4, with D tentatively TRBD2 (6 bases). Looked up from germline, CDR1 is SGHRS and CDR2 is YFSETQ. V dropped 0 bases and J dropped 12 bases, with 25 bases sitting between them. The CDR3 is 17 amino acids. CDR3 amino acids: CASSLDSPDPPGDPQYF. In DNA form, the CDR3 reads TGCGCCAGCAGCTTGGACTCCCCCGACCCCCCGGGGGACCCTCAGTACTTC.

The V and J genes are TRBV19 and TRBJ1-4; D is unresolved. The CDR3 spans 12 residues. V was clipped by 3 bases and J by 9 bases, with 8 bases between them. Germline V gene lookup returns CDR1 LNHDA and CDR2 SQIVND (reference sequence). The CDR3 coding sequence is TGTGCCAGTAGTATCGTCGGGAAAAAACTGTTTTTT. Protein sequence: CASSIVGKKLFF.

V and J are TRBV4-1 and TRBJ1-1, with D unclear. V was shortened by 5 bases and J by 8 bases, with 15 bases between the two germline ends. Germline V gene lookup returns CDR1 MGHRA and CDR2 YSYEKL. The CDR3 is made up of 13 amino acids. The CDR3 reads CASSSRTDREAFF. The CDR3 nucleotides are TGCGCCAGCAGCTCCCGGACCGACCGGGAAGCTTTCTTT.

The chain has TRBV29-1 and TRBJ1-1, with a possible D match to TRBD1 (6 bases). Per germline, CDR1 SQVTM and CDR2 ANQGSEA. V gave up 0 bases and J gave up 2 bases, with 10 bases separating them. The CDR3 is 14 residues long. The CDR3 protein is CSVEDVGTNTEAFF. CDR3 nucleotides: TGCAGCGTTGAAGACGTCGGGACAAACACTGAAGCTTTCTTT.

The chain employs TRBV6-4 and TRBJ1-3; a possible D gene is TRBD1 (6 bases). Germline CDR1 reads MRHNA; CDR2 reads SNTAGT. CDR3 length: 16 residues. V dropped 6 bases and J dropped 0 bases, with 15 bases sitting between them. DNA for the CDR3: TGTGCCAGCAGGACCGGGACACCAAGCTCTGGAAACACCATATATTTT. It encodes CASRTGTPSSGNTIYF.